The 2 T cell receptor beta chains reported below all come from one sample, sequenced in a study of OX40 agonist ivuxolimab in advanced cancers. Some clones are missing from TCRdb's copy, which holds only in-frame ones; the method was immunoSEQ multiplex PCR. This table holds approximately 73,000 clones, 85% to 90% found once. The sequencing used CD4+ or CD8+ T cells sorted from blood, collected in a trial of the OX40 agonist ivuxolimab. The receptors shown here come from an adult with an advanced solid tumor such as melanoma, head and neck, liver or kidney cancer.

The chain joins TRBV7-6 to TRBJ1-2, with 10 bases aligning to TRBD1. In germline, CDR1 is SGHVS, CDR2 FNYEAQ. The CDR3 runs to 15 residues. V lost 5 bases to trimming and J lost 4 bases; unmatched junction nucleotides: 7. The DNA of the CDR3 is TGTGCCAGCAGCGCCGGGACAGGGGTCGCCTATGGCTACACCTTC. Translation: CASSAGTGVAYGYTF.

The chain is built from TRBV27 and TRBJ2-7; D perhaps matches TRBD1 (6 bases). Germline CDR1 and CDR2: MNHEY and SMNVEV (reference sequence). This CDR3 contains 14 residues. Deletions cut 6 bases from V and 6 bases from J, with 18 bases between. The CDR3 DNA sequence: TGTGCCAGCAGCCCCGCCAGGGGAATGGTCGAGCAGTACTTC. It translates to CASSPARGMVEQYF.